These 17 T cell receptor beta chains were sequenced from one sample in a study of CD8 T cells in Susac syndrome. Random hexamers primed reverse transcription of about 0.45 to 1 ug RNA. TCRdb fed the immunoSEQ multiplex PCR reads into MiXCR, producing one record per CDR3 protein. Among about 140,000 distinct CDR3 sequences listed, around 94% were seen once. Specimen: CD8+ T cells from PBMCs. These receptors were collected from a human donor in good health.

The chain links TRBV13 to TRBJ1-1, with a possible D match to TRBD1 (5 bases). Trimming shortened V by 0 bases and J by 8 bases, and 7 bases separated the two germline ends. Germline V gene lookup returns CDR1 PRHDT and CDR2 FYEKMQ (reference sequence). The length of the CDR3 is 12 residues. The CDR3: CASSLGPGEAFF. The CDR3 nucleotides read TGTGCCAGCAGCTTAGGGCCAGGGGAAGCTTTCTTT.

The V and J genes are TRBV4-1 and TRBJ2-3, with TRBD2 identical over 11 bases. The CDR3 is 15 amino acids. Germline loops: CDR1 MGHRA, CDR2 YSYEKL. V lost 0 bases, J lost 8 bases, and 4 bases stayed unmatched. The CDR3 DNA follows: TGCGCCAGCAGCCAAGAAACTAGCGGGAGCAGTACGCAGTATTTT. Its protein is CASSQETSGSSTQYF.

This CDR3 is CASSRGRNQPQHF. Written as DNA, the CDR3 is TGTGCCAGCAGCCGTGGTCGAAATCAGCCCCAGCATTTT. This sequence joins TRBV12-3 or TRBV12-4 and TRBJ1-5; D uncertain. There are 13 residues in the CDR3. Trimming shortened V by 6 bases and J by 4 bases, and 10 bases separated the two germline ends.

This CDR3 is CASSFGYGTALSGANVLTF. The DNA of the CDR3 is TGTGCCAGCAGCTTCGGTTATGGGACAGCTCTCTCTGGGGCCAACGTCCTGACTTTC. This rearrangement joins TRBV11-1 to TRBJ2-6; 7 nucleotides line up with TRBD1. Germline loops: CDR1 SGHAT, CDR2 FQDESV (reference sequence). With 3 bases clipped from V and 0 bases from J, the junction kept 11 bases outside the gene matches. The CDR3 has 19 residues.

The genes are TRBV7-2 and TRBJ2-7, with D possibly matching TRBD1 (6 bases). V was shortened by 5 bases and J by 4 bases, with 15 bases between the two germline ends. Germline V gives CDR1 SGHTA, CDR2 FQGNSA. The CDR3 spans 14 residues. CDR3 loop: CASSPSRTEYEQYF. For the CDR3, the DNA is TGTGCCAGCAGCCCTAGCAGGACAGAATACGAGCAGTACTTC. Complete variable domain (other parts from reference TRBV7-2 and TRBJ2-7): GAGVSQSPSNKVTEKGKDVELRCDPISGHTALYWYRQSLGQGLEFLIYFQGNSAPDKSGLPSDRFSAERTGGSVSTLTIQRTQQEDSAVYLCASSPSRTEYEQYFGPGTRLTVT.

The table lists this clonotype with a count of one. The CDR3 protein is CASSISESEQFF. The CDR3 coding sequence is TGTGCCAGTAGTATTTCGGAAAGTGAGCAGTTCTTC. V usage is TRBV19 and J usage is TRBJ2-1; D is unresolved. Per the germline V gene, CDR1 is LNHDA and CDR2 is SQIVND (reference sequence). Trimming cost V 3 bases and J 9 bases, with 9 bases left between them. The CDR3 consists of 12 residues. Full variable domain (remainder filled in from reference TRBV19 and TRBJ2-1): DGGITQSPKYLFRKEGQNVTLSCEQNLNHDAMYWYRQDPGQGLRLIYYSQIVNDFQKGDIAEGYSVSREKKESFPLTVTSAQKNPTAFYLCASSISESEQFFGPGTRLTVL.

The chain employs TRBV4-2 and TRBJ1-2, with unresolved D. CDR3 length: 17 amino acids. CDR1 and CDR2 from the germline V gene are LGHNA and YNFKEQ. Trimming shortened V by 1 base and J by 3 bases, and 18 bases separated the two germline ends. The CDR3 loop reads CASSQVTDGLHDYGYTF. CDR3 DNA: TGTGCCAGCAGCCAAGTAACTGACGGACTGCACGACTATGGCTACACCTTC.

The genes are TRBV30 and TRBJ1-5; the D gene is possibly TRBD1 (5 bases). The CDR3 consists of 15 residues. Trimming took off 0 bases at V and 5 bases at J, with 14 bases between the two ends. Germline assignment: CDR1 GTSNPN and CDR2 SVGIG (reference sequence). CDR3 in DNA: TGTGCCTGGAGTGTATTTTCTGGGGGGGATCAGCCCCAGCATTTT. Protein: CAWSVFSGGDQPQHF. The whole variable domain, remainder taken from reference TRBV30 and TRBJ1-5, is SQTIHQWPATLVQPVGSPLSLECTVEGTSNPNLYWYRQAAGRGLQLLFYSVGIGQISSEVPQNLSASRPQDRQFILSSKKLLLSDSGFYLCAWSVFSGGDQPQHFGDGTRLSIL.

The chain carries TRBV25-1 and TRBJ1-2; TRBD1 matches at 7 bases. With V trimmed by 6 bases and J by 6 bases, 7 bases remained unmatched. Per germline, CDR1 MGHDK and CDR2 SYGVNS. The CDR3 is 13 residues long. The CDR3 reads CASSRGGGDGYTF. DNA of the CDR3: TGTGCCAGCAGCAGAGGGGGCGGGGATGGCTACACCTTC.

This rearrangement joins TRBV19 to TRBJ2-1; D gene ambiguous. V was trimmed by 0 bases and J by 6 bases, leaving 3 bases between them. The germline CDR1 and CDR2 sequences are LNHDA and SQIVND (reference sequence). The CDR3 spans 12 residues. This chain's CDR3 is CASSIEGNEQFF. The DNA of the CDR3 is TGTGCCAGTAGTATAGAGGGCAATGAGCAGTTCTTC. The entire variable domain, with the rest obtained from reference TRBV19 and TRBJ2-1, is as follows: DGGITQSPKYLFRKEGQNVTLSCEQNLNHDAMYWYRQDPGQGLRLIYYSQIVNDFQKGDIAEGYSVSREKKESFPLTVTSAQKNPTAFYLCASSIEGNEQFFGPGTRLTVL.

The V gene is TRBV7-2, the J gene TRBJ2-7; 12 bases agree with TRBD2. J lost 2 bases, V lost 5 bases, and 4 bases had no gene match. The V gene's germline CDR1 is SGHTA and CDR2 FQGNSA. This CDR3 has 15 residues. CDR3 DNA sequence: TGTGCCAGCAGCCCGACTAGCGGGAGTCCCTACGAGCAGTACTTC. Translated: CASSPTSGSPYEQYF.

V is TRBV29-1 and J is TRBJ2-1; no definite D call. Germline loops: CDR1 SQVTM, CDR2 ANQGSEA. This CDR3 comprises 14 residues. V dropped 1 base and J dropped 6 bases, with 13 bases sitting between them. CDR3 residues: CSVEGTALGNEQFF. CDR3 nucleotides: TGCAGCGTTGAAGGGACCGCTTTGGGCAATGAGCAGTTCTTC.

For the CDR3, the DNA is TGTGCCAGCAGCTTAGGGACTGCCCCCTACGAGCAGTACTTC. Translation gives CASSLGTAPYEQYF. This chain connects TRBV7-9 to TRBJ2-7; D is possibly TRBD2 (5 bases). V was shortened by 1 base and J by 2 bases, with 9 bases between the two germline ends. The CDR3 is 14 amino acids. Germline V gene sequence: CDR1 SEHNR, CDR2 FQNEAQ (reference sequence). Filled out from reference TRBV7-9 and TRBJ2-7, the complete variable domain reads DTGVSQNPRHKITKRGQNVTFRCDPISEHNRLYWYRQTLGQGPEFLTYFQNEAQLEKSRLLSDRFSAERPKGSFSTLEIQRTEQGDSAMYLCASSLGTAPYEQYFGPGTRLTVT.

This chain's CDR3 is CASSVTGGGYNEQFF. CDR3 DNA: TGTGCCAGCAGCGTAACAGGGGGCGGCTACAATGAGCAGTTCTTC. J is TRBJ2-1 and V is TRBV9, with 9 bases matching TRBD1. This CDR3 has 15 residues. Losses at the gene ends were 1 base for V and 3 bases for J; bases not matched to a gene: 2. The germline gives CDR1 SGDLS, CDR2 YYNGEE.

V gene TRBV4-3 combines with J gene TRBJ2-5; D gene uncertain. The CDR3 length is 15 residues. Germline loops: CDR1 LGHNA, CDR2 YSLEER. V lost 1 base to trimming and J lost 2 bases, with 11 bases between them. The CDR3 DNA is TGCGCCAGCAGCCAAGGGCCCGGTCTACAAGAGACCCAGTACTTC. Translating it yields CASSQGPGLQETQYF.

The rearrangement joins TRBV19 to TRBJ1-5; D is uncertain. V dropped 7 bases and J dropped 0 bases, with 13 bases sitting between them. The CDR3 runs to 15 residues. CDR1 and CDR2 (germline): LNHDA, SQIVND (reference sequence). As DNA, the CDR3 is TGTGCCAGTACTCACGACACCTATAGCAATCAGCCCCAGCATTTT. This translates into CASTHDTYSNQPQHF. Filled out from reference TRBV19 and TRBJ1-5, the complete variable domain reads DGGITQSPKYLFRKEGQNVTLSCEQNLNHDAMYWYRQDPGQGLRLIYYSQIVNDFQKGDIAEGYSVSREKKESFPLTVTSAQKNPTAFYLCASTHDTYSNQPQHFGDGTRLSIL.

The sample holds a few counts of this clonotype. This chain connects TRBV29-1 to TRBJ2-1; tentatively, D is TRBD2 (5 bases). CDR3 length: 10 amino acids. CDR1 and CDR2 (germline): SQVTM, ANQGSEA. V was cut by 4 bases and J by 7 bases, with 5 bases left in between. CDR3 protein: CSVGGNEQFF. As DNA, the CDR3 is TGCAGCGTTGGCGGGAATGAGCAGTTCTTC.